Detailed here is one T cell receptor beta chain. These data are taken from a study of cytomegalovirus exposure and HLA in healthy donors. On the study more broadly: Out of fewer than 500 genotyped donors, about 76% belonged to the Caucasian-associated ancestry cluster.

PCR used 60 Vbeta primers and 13 Jbeta primers. Produced via immunoSEQ multiplex PCR; TCRdb's table is partial and in-frame only. The sample contains about 140,000 clones, approximately 80% of which appear only once. Sequenced: PBMCs. This sequence was found in a woman aged 40 to 50 in good health and CMV-seropositive.

CDR3 sequence (DNA): TGTGCCAGCAGCTCCTCTGGACAGGGGGCCTACGAGCAGTACTTC. Translating it yields CASSSSGQGAYEQYF. V is TRBV7-2 and J is TRBJ2-7; 10 bases are shared with TRBD1. The V gene end was trimmed by 4 bases and the J gene end by 2 bases; junction bases not matched to a gene: 5. The CDR3 contains 15 residues. Per germline, CDR1 SGHTA and CDR2 FQGNSA.